One sample yielded the 2 T cell receptor beta chains listed below, sequenced in a study of T cell responses to AZD1222 COVID-19 vaccine (dated by TCRdb to about 2021). To prepare the library, the immunoSEQ multiplex PCR assay was applied. This is the immuneACCESS table as TCRdb keeps it, with only in-frame sequences that have V and J called. A part of the clones is gone; compared with another copy, unresolved V genes explain less than half, and the rest is unexplained. This sample gives about 60,000 clones in total; roughly 84% of them show up just once. The top ten clonotypes cover roughly 6.6% of the sample. Sample time point, as interpreted from the label and publication: baseline before first vaccination. Sequenced material: peripheral blood, taken on day 0 of AZD1222 vaccination. Receptors originate from an adult in good health.

This clone showed up just a few times. The V call is TRBV3-1 (or the pseudogene TRBV3-2), the J call TRBJ2-1; tentatively, D is TRBD1 (7 bases). The CDR3 extends over 16 amino acids. Germline V lookup: CDR1 LGHDT, CDR2 YNNKEL (reference sequence). Trimming stripped 1 base from V and 8 bases from J, with 18 bases between. CDR3 amino acids: CASSQAAGGPVDEQFF. The DNA of the CDR3 is TGTGCCAGCAGCCAAGCGGCAGGGGGGCCGGTGGATGAGCAGTTCTTC.

In this sample, this clone turned up a few times. The chain joins TRBV7-2 to TRBJ1-1, with D uncertain. CDR3 length: 15 residues. V lost 1 base and J lost 1, with 10 bases in between. Germline V lookup: CDR1 SGHTA, CDR2 FQGNSA. CDR3 nucleotide sequence: TGTGCCAGCAGCTTAGGCGGCATTCGGAACACTGAAGCTTTCTTT. Protein product: CASSLGGIRNTEAFF.